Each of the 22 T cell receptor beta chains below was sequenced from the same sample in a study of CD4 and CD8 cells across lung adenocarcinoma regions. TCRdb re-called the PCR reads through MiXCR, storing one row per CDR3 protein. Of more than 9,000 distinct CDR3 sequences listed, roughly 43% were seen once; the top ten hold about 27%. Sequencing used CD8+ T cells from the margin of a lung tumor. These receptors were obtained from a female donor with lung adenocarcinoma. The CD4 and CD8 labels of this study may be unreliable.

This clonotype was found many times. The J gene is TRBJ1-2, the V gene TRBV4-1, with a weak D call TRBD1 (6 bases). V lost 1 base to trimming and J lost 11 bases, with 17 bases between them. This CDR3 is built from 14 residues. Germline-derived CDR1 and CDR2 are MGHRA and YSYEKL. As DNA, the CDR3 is TGCGCCAGCAGCCAAGTCAGGGGAAGTATGGGGTACACCTTC. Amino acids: CASSQVRGSMGYTF.

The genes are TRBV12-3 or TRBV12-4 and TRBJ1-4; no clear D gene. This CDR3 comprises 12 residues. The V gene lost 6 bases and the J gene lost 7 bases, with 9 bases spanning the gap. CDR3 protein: CASRQEAEKLFF. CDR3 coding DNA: TGTGCCAGCAGACAAGAGGCTGAAAAACTGTTTTTT.

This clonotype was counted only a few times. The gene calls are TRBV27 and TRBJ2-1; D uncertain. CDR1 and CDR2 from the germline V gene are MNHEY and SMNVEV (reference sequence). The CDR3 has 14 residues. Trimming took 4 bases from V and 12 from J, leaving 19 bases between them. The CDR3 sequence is CASSSGRLRWVQFF. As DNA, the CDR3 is TGTGCCAGCAGTTCAGGACGGCTTAGGTGGGTGCAGTTCTTC.

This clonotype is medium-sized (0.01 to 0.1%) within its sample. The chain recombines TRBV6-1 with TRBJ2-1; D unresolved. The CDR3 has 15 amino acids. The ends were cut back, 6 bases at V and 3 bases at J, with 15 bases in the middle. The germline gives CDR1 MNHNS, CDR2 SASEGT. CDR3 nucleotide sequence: TGTGCCAGCAGCGTTCTTATAGGCCTCTACAATGAGCAGTTCTTC. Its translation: CASSVLIGLYNEQFF.

CDR3 DNA: TGTGCCAGCAGCCGACTCGACTCCCATGAGCAGTTCTTC. This codes for CASSRLDSHEQFF. The chain is built from TRBV3-1 and TRBJ2-1; no clear D gene. The ends were cut back, 4 bases at V and 8 bases at J, with 12 bases in the middle. CDR3 size: 13 residues. Germline values: CDR1 LGHDT, CDR2 YNNKEL (reference sequence).

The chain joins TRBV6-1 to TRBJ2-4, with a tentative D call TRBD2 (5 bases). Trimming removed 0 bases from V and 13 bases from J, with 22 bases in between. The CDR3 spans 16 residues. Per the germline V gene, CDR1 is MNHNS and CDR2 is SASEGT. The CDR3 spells CASSEARVGATDTQYF. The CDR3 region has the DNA TGTGCCAGCAGTGAAGCGCGAGTGGGAGCCACAGACACGCAGTACTTC.

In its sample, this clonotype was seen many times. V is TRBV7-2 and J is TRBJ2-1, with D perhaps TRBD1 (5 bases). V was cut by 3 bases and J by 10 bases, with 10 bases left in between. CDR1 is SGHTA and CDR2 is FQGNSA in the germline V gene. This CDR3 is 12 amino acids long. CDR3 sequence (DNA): TGTGCCAGCAGCTTTCAGGGTTACGAGCAGTTCTTC. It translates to CASSFQGYEQFF. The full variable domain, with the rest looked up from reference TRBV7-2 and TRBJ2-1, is GAGVSQSPSNKVTEKGKDVELRCDPISGHTALYWYRQSLGQGLEFLIYFQGNSAPDKSGLPSDRFSAERTGGSVSTLTIQRTQQEDSAVYLCASSFQGYEQFFGPGTRLTVL.

The CDR3 spells CASSLGGGGLETQYF. The CDR3 region has the DNA TGTGCCAGCAGCTTAGGGGGGGGGGGGCTGGAGACCCAGTACTTC. This sequence joins TRBV7-2 and TRBJ2-1; possibly TRBD2 for D (7 bases). The end of the DNA is better explained by TRBJ2-5, so the J call may be wrong. Germline V CDR1 and CDR2: SGHTA, FQGNSA. This CDR3 has 15 residues.

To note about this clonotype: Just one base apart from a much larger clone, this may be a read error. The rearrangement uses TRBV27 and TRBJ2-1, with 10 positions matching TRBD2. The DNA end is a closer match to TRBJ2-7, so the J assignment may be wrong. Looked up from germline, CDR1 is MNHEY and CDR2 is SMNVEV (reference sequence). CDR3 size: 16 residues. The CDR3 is CASSYPSGGAGGEQYF. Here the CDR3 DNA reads TGTGCCAGCAGTTATCCGAGCGGGGGGGCCGGTGGTGAGCAGTACTTC.

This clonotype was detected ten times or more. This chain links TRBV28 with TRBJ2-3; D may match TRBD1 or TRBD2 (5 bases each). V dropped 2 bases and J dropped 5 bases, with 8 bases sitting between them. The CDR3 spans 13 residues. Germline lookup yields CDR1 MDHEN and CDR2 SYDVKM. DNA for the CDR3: TGTGCCAGCAGTTTACCGGGGCTAGATACGCAGTATTTT. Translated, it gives CASSLPGLDTQYF.

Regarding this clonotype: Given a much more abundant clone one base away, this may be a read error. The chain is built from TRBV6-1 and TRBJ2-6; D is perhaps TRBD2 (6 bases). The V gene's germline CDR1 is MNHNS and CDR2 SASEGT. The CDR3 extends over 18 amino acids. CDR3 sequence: CASSVVGGSAAGANVLSF. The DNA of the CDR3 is TGTGCCAGCAGTGTAGTTGGGGGGTCCGCCGCTGGGGCCAACGTCCTGTCTTTC.

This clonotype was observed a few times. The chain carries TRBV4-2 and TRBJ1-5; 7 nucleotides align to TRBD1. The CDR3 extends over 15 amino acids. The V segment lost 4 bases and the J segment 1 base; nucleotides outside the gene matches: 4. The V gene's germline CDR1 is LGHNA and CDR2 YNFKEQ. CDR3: CASSPGQASNQPQHF. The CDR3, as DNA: TGTGCCAGCAGCCCCGGACAGGCCAGCAATCAGCCCCAGCATTTT.

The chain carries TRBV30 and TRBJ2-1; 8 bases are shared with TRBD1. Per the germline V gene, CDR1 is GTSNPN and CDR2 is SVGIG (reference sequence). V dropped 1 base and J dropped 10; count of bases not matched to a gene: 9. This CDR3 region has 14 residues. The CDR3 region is CAWSGQGANYEQFF. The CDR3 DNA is TGTGCCTGGAGTGGGCAGGGGGCGAACTACGAGCAGTTCTTC.

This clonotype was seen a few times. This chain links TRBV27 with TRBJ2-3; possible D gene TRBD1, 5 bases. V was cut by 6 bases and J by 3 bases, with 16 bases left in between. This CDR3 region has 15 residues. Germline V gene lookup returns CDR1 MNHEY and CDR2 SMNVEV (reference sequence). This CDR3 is CASRYRLGGTDTQYF. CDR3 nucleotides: TGTGCCAGCAGATACAGGCTTGGTGGGACAGATACGCAGTATTTT.

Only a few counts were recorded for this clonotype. CDR3 in DNA: TGTGCCAGCAGTTACGACTTTGACAGGGGGGGAAAACTGTTTTTT. This sequence encodes CASSYDFDRGGKLFF. The chain is built from TRBV6-5 and TRBJ1-4, with 9 nucleotides matching TRBD1. Trimming at V came to 2 bases and at J to 10 bases, leaving 8 bases not matched to a gene. CDR1 and CDR2 from the germline V gene are MNHEY and SVGAGI. The CDR3 runs to 15 residues.

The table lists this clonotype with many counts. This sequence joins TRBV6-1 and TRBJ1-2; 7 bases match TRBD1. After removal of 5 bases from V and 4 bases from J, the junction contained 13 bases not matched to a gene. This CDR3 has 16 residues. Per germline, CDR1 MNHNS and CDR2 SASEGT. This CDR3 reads CASSRKAATGAYGYTF. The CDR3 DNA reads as TGTGCCAGCAGTCGGAAAGCGGCTACAGGGGCCTATGGCTACACCTTC.

CDR3 nucleotides: TGCGCCAGCAGCCAATCCCTCCCACTTACAGGGTGGAGTTACGAGCAGTTCTTC. This gives the protein CASSQSLPLTGWSYEQFF. The chain carries TRBV4-1 and TRBJ2-1, with a tentative D call TRBD1 (6 bases). Germline CDR1 reads MGHRA; CDR2 reads YSYEKL. The ends were cut back, 2 bases at V and 10 bases at J, with 27 bases in the middle. The CDR3 consists of 18 residues.

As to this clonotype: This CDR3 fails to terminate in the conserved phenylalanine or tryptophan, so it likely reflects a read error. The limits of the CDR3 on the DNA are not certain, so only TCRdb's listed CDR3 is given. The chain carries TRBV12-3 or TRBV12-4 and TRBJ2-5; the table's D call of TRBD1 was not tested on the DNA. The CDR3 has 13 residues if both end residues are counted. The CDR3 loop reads CASTPSGGKTQFS.

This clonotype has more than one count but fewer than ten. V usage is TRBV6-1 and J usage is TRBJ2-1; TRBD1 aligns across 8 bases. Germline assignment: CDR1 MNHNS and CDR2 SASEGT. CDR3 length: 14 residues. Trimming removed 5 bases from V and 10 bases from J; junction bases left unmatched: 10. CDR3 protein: CASSPRTGPYEQFF. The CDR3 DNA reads TGTGCCAGCAGTCCCCGGACAGGGCCCTACGAGCAGTTCTTC.

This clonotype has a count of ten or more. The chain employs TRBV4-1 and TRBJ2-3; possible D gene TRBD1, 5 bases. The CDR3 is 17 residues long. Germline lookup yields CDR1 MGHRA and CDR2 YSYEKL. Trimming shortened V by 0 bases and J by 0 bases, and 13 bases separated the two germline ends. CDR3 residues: CASSQDKGALSTDTQYF. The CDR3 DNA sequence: TGCGCCAGCAGCCAAGATAAAGGGGCACTTAGCACAGATACGCAGTATTTT.

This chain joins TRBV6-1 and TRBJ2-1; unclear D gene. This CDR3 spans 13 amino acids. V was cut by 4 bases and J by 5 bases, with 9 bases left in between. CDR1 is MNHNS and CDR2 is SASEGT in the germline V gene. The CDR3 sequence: CASSVVSNNEQFF. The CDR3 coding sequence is TGTGCCAGCAGTGTTGTGAGCAACAATGAGCAGTTCTTC.

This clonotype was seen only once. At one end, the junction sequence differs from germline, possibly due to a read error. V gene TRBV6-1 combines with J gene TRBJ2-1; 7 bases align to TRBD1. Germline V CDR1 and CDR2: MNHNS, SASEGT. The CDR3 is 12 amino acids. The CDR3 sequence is CARSVTGDEQFF. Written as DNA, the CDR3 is TGTGCCAGAAGTGTCACAGGGGATGAGCAGTTTTTC.